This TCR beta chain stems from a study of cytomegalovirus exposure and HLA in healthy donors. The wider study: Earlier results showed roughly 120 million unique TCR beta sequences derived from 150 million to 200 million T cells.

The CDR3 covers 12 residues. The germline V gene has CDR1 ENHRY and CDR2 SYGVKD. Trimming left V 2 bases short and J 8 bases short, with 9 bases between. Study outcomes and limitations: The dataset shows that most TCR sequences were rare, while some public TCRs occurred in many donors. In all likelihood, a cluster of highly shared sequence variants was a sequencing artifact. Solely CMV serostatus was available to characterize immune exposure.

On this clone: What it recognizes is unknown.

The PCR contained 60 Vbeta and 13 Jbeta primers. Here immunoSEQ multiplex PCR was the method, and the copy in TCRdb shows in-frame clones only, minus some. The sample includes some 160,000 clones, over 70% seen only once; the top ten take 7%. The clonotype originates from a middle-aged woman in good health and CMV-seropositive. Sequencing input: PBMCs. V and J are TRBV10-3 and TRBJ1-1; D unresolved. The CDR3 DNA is TGTGCCATCAGTGAGCATCCGGGGGAAGCTTTCTTT. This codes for CAISEHPGEAFF.